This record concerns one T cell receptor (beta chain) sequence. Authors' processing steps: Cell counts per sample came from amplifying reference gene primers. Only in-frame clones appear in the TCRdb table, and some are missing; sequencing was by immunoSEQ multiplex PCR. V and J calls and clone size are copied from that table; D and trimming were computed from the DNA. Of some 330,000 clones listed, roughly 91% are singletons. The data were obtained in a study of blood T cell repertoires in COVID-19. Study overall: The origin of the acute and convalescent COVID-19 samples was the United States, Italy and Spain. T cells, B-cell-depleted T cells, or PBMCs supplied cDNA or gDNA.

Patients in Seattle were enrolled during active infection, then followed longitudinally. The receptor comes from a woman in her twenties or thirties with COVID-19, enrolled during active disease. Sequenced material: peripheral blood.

The DNA for the CDR3 is TGTGCCAGCAGCTTAACTAGCGGGGCCCTAGAGCAGTTCTTC. Its translation: CASSLTSGALEQFF. The chain recombines TRBV11-3 with TRBJ2-1, with 10 bases matching TRBD2. Germline V gives CDR1 SGHNT, CDR2 YENEEA. V lost 2 bases, J lost 10 bases, and 5 bases stayed unmatched. The CDR3 runs 14 residues.